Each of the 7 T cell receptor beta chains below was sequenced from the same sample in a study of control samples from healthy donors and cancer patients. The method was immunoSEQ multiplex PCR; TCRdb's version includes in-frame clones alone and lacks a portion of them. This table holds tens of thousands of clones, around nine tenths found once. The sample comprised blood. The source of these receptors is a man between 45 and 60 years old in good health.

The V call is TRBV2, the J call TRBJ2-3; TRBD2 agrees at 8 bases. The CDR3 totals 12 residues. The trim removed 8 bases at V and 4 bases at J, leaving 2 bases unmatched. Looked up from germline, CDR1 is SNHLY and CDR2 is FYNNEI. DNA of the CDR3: TGTGCCAGCGACGGGGGGGCAGATACGCAGTATTTT. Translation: CASDGGADTQYF.

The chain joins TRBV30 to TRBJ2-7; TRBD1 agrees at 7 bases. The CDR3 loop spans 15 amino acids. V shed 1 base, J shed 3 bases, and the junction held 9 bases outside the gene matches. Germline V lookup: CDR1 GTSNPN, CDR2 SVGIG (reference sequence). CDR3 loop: CAWSGLGAGGYEQYF. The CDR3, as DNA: TGTGCCTGGAGTGGATTAGGGGCAGGGGGCTACGAGCAGTACTTC.

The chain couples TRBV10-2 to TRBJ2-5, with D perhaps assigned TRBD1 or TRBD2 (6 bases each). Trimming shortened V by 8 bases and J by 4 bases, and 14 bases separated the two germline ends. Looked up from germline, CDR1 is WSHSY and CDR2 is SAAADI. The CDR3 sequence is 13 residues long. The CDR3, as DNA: TGCGCCAGCGGCCAGGGGAGGTCAGAGACCCAGTACTTC. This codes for CASGQGRSETQYF.

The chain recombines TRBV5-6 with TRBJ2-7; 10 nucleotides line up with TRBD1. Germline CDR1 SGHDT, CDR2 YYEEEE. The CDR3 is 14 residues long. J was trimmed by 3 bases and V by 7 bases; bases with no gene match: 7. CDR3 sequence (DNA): TGTGCCAGCCACAGGACAGGGGGAGTCTACGAGCAGTACTTC. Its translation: CASHRTGGVYEQYF.

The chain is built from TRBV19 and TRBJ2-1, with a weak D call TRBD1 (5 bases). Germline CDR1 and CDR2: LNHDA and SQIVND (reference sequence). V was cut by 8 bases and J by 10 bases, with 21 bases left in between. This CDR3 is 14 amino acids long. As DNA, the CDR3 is TGTGCCAGTGCCGCCCAGGGCGCCGCCTGGGAGCAGTTCTTC. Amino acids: CASAAQGAAWEQFF.

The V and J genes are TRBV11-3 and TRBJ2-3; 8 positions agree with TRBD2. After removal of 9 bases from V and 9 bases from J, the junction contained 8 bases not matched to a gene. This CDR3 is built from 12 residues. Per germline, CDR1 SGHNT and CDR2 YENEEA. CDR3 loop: CASSPGGLTQYF. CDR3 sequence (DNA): TGTGCCAGTTCCCCGGGAGGGTTGACGCAGTATTTT.

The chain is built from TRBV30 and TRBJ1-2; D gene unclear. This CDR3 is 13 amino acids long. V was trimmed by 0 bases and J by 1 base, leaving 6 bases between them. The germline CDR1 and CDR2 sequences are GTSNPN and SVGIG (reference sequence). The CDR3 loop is CAWSVGINYGYTF. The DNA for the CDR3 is TGTGCCTGGAGTGTCGGTATTAACTATGGCTACACCTTC.